Shown below are 32 T cell receptor beta chains from a single sample sequenced in a study of T cell clonotyping in hematopoietic cell transplantation. The protocol was immunoSEQ multiplex PCR, while the TCRdb copy is restricted to in-frame clones and leaves out a portion. The table includes about 3,500 clones, 70% to 85% detected once. The sequencing here drew on peripheral blood mononuclear cells, taken at the time of graft-versus-host disease after allogeneic stem cell transplant. The receptors originated from a female patient aged 50-59 years who had an allogeneic stem cell transplant from an unrelated donor, so the T cells may come from the graft donor. Some clones in this sample may be carry-over from other donors' samples.

This rearrangement joins TRBV29-1 to TRBJ2-3; no clear D. This CDR3 spans 12 amino acids. The V end lost 3 bases, the J end lost 5 bases, and 9 bases lay between the germline ends. Germline V gives CDR1 SQVTM, CDR2 ANQGSEA. The CDR3 protein is CSVDEDGDTQYF. The CDR3 DNA is TGCAGCGTTGATGAGGATGGAGATACGCAGTATTTT.

The chain joins TRBV6-6 to TRBJ2-3; weak D call: TRBD1 (7 bases). V gave up 0 bases and J gave up 3 bases, with 13 bases separating them. Germline assignment: CDR1 MNHNY and CDR2 SVGAGI (reference sequence). This CDR3 has 16 residues. The CDR3 loop reads CASSYSAGGSTDTQYF. The CDR3, as DNA: TGTGCCAGCAGTTACTCGGCAGGGGGGAGTACAGATACGCAGTATTTT.

V is TRBV5-1 and J is TRBJ2-3; 13 positions match TRBD2. CDR1 is SGHRS and CDR2 is YFSETQ in the germline V gene. Trimming took 3 bases from V and 2 from J; bases not matched to a gene: 9. The CDR3 sequence is 18 residues long. CDR3: CASSYGLAGAPYTDTQYF. CDR3 coding DNA: TGCGCCAGCAGCTACGGACTAGCGGGGGCCCCGTACACAGATACGCAGTATTTT.

The J gene is TRBJ2-5, the V gene TRBV7-2; 8 bases are a match to TRBD1. V shed 3 bases, J shed 6 bases, and the junction held 6 bases outside the gene matches. Looked up from germline, CDR1 is SGHTA and CDR2 is FQGNSA. CDR3 length equals 14 residues. CDR3 in amino acids: CASSFPGGSKTQYF. CDR3 nucleotide sequence: TGTGCCAGCAGCTTCCCAGGGGGCTCGAAGACCCAGTACTTC.

The V call is TRBV12-5, the J call TRBJ1-5; D might be TRBD1 (5 bases). The CDR3 is 14 residues long. The V gene lost 4 bases and the J gene lost 7 bases, with 14 bases spanning the gap. CDR1 and CDR2 (germline): LGHNT, FRNRAP. The DNA for the CDR3 is TGTGCTAGTGGTTCGGGGGGAGTTGGGCAGCCCCAGCATTTT. Its protein product is CASGSGGVGQPQHF.

The chain has TRBV29-1 and TRBJ1-2, with TRBD1 matching over 9 bases. This CDR3 has 15 amino acids. Germline CDR1 reads SQVTM; CDR2 reads ANQGSEA. The V gene end was trimmed by 4 bases and the J gene end by 4 bases; junction bases not matched to a gene: 10. CDR3 in amino acids: CSVAPGQGSSYGYTF. The CDR3 bases are TGCAGCGTTGCACCGGGACAGGGAAGTTCCTATGGCTACACCTTC.

This chain connects TRBV11-3 to TRBJ2-3; unclear D gene. The CDR3 sequence is 14 residues long. V lost 3 bases and J 5 bases, leaving 12 bases between the germline ends. Per germline, CDR1 SGHNT and CDR2 YENEEA. CDR3 in DNA: TGTGCCAGCAGCTTTCAAAACGGCGGAGATACGCAGTATTTT. This sequence encodes CASSFQNGGDTQYF.

The chain uses TRBV11-1 and TRBJ2-3; 8 bases fit TRBD1. Germline V gene data show CDR1 as SGHAT and CDR2 as FQDESV (reference sequence). CDR3 size: 15 residues. V lost 4 bases to trimming and J lost 2 bases; unmatched junction nucleotides: 5. Here the CDR3 DNA reads TGTGCCAGCAGCTCGACAGGGGCCCTCACAGATACGCAGTATTTT. Encoded protein: CASSSTGALTDTQYF. The full variable domain, its missing parts supplied by reference TRBV11-1 and TRBJ2-3, is EAEVAQSPRYKITEKSQAVAFWCDPISGHATLYWYRQILGQGPELLVQFQDESVVDDSQLPKDRFSAERLKGVDSTLKIQPAELGDSAMYLCASSSTGALTDTQYFGPGTRLTVL.

The chain joins TRBV23-1 to TRBJ1-5; unclear D gene. TRBV23-1 is placed among ORFs of uncertain function. V was pared by 2 bases and J by 3 bases, with 11 bases between. CDR3 length: 15 residues. CDR3 region: CASSQPGSNNQPQHF. In DNA form, the CDR3 reads TGCGCCAGCAGTCAACCGGGATCGAACAATCAGCCCCAGCATTTT.

The V gene is TRBV27, the J gene TRBJ1-1, with D perhaps matching TRBD1 (6 bases). CDR1 is MNHEY, CDR2 SMNVEV, per germline (reference sequence). Trimming cost V 3 bases and J 6 bases, with 11 bases left between them. The CDR3 runs to 13 residues. CDR3 sequence: CASSFTGTAEAFF. CDR3 in DNA: TGTGCCAGCAGTTTCACAGGGACCGCTGAAGCTTTCTTT.

This clone was recorded only once. J is TRBJ2-1 and V is TRBV19; D is uncertain. Germline CDR1 is LNHDA and CDR2 is SQIVND (reference sequence). This CDR3 spans 14 amino acids. V was clipped by 7 bases and J by 0 bases, with 10 bases between them. CDR3 region: CASNVGSSYNEQFF. The CDR3 nucleotides are TGTGCCAGTAATGTCGGTTCCTCCTACAATGAGCAGTTCTTC.

The chain links TRBV23-1 to TRBJ2-7, with D perhaps matching TRBD1 (5 bases). TRBV23-1 is flagged as an ORF with uncertain function. Deletions cut 11 bases from V and 3 bases from J, with 20 bases between. The CDR3 has 14 residues. The CDR3 is CAGPRGPHHYEQYF. CDR3 nucleotides: TGCGCCGGGCCAAGGGGTCCCCACCACTACGAGCAGTACTTC.

The V gene is TRBV6-1, the J gene TRBJ2-3; TRBD2 matches 7 bases. This CDR3 comprises 16 residues. Germline values: CDR1 MNHNS, CDR2 SASEGT. V shed 2 bases and J 2 bases; nucleotides not matched to a gene: 7. CDR3 nucleotide sequence: TGTGCCAGCAGTGAAACGCGGGGGAGTTTCACAGATACGCAGTATTTT. It is translated as CASSETRGSFTDTQYF.

The rearrangement links TRBV6-6 to TRBJ1-1; no firm D call. Germline V gene sequence: CDR1 MNHNY, CDR2 SVGAGI (reference sequence). The CDR3 sequence is 15 residues long. Trimming cost V 6 bases and J 0 bases, with 14 bases left between them. The CDR3 sequence is CASSGGRLMNTEAFF. CDR3 DNA: TGTGCCAGCAGCGGCGGGAGACTGATGAACACTGAAGCTTTCTTT.

This chain joins TRBV19 and TRBJ1-6; D is unclear. Per the germline V gene, CDR1 is LNHDA and CDR2 is SQIVND (reference sequence). This CDR3 has 13 residues. The V gene lost 3 bases and the J gene lost 9 bases, with 9 bases spanning the gap. CDR3 in DNA: TGTGCCAGTAGTATCGAAAGTCCTTCACCCCTCCACTTT. This gives the protein CASSIESPSPLHF.

J is TRBJ1-2 and V is TRBV7-3; TRBD1 matches at 7 bases. The CDR3 contains 16 residues. Germline values: CDR1 SGHTA, CDR2 FQGTGA. V shed 4 bases and J 0 bases; nucleotides not matched to a gene: 8. CDR3 region: CASSSGQLATNYGYTF. The CDR3 coding sequence is TGTGCCAGCAGCTCGGGACAGCTGGCTACTAACTATGGCTACACCTTC. Complete variable domain (other parts from reference TRBV7-3 and TRBJ1-2): GAGVSQTPSNKVTEKGKYVELRCDPISGHTALYWYRQSLGQGPEFLIYFQGTGAADDSGLPNDRFFAVRPEGSVSTLKIQRTERGDSAVYLCASSSGQLATNYGYTFGSGTRLTVV.

The chain has TRBV27 and TRBJ2-7; D possibly matches TRBD1 or TRBD2 (5 bases each). V lost 4 bases and J lost 6, with 19 bases in between. The CDR3 has 15 residues. Germline V CDR1 and CDR2: MNHEY, SMNVEV (reference sequence). This chain's CDR3 is CASSSGTAPLGEQYF. DNA of the CDR3: TGTGCCAGCAGTTCCGGGACCGCCCCCTTAGGCGAGCAGTACTTC.

This clone has only a few counts. The chain combines TRBV25-1 with TRBJ1-1; D call uncertain. Between the trimmed V and J ends, which lost 5 bases and 4 bases, there was a span of 8 bases. The length of the CDR3 is 12 residues. CDR1 and CDR2 from the germline V gene are MGHDK and SYGVNS. CDR3 DNA: TGTGCCAGCAGTCCGATGGGCACTGAAGCTTTCTTT. Translated, it gives CASSPMGTEAFF.

The chain has TRBV6-4 and TRBJ2-1; 7 bases fit TRBD2. With V trimmed by 5 bases and J by 7 bases, 8 bases remained unmatched. Germline V gene sequence: CDR1 MRHNA, CDR2 SNTAGT. The length of the CDR3 is 14 residues. The CDR3 spells CASSPSGEVNEQFF. The CDR3 DNA reads as TGTGCCAGCAGTCCCAGCGGGGAGGTGAATGAGCAGTTCTTC.

This chain links TRBV5-1 with TRBJ1-6; TRBD1 matches at 8 bases. V trimming: 4 bases; J trimming: 8 bases; junction bases outside the gene matches: 8. This CDR3 region has 15 residues. Germline CDR1 and CDR2: SGHRS and YFSETQ. Here the CDR3 DNA reads TGCGCCAGCAGCACCGGACAGGGTAGGGATTCACCCCTCCACTTT. Residues: CASSTGQGRDSPLHF.

This clone has just one count. The chain carries TRBV15 and TRBJ1-6, with D perhaps TRBD1 (5 bases). The CDR3 has 14 amino acids. Trimming shortened V by 1 base and J by 7 bases, and 8 bases separated the two germline ends. The germline CDR1 and CDR2 sequences are LNHNV and YYDKDF (reference sequence). The CDR3 here is CATSRGGDNSPLHF. CDR3 nucleotide sequence: TGTGCCACCAGCAGAGGTGGGGACAATTCACCCCTCCACTTT.

V is TRBV19 and J is TRBJ1-5, with D tentatively TRBD1 (6 bases). The CDR3 has 14 residues. Germline lookup yields CDR1 LNHDA and CDR2 SQIVND (reference sequence). Trimming stripped 6 bases from V and 3 bases from J, with 12 bases between. The CDR3 DNA follows: TGTGCCAGTAGATACAGGGTGGACAATCAGCCCCAGCATTTT. Its translation: CASRYRVDNQPQHF.

The chain has TRBV30 and TRBJ1-2; 12 bases are a match to TRBD1. In germline, CDR1 is GTSNPN, CDR2 SVGIG (reference sequence). This CDR3 has 14 residues. Trimming at V came to 3 bases and at J to 8 bases, leaving 7 bases not matched to a gene. In DNA, the CDR3 is TGTGCCTGGAGACCGGGACAGGGGGCAGGGGGCTACACCTTC. Amino acid sequence: CAWRPGQGAGGYTF.

The chain couples TRBV7-3 to TRBJ2-3; maybe TRBD2 (6 bases). The CDR3 extends over 13 amino acids. Germline V gives CDR1 SGHTA, CDR2 FQGTGA. V was clipped by 3 bases and J by 6 bases, with 10 bases between them. The CDR3 reads CASSFTGEDTQYF. CDR3 bases: TGTGCCAGCAGCTTTACGGGGGAGGATACGCAGTATTTT.

The chain has TRBV5-3 and TRBJ2-2; 15 nucleotides agree with TRBD2. TRBV5-3 is an ORF, and what it does is uncertain. The V gene end was trimmed by 4 bases and the J gene end by 3 bases; junction bases not matched to a gene: 7. The CDR3 runs 18 residues. The CDR3 here is CARSAGTSGGSDTGELFF. The CDR3 coding sequence is TGTGCCAGAAGCGCCGGGACTAGCGGGGGGTCGGACACCGGGGAGCTGTTTTTT.

For this clone: The sample has other DNA sequences that encode this CDR3 too. The rearrangement joins TRBV7-9 to TRBJ2-7; D is possibly TRBD1 (5 bases). The CDR3 has 12 amino acids. V was pared by 3 bases and J by 3 bases, with 6 bases between. Germline CDR1 and CDR2: SEHNR and FQNEAQ (reference sequence). CDR3 coding DNA: TGTGCCAGCAGCTTCGACAGCTACGAGCAGTACTTC. Its protein product is CASSFDSYEQYF.

This clone showed up just a few times. The gene calls are TRBV15 and TRBJ2-3; 7 bases are a match to TRBD2. Unmatched junction bases numbered 15, after V lost 4 bases and J lost 2 bases. Per germline, CDR1 LNHNV and CDR2 YYDKDF (reference sequence). CDR3 length: 18 residues. CDR3 DNA sequence: TGTGCCACCAGCAAGAGTATGTGGGCTAGCGGAAACACAGATACGCAGTATTTT. Translated, it gives CATSKSMWASGNTDTQYF.

The rearrangement uses TRBV10-1 and TRBJ2-1; 8 nucleotides align to TRBD2. The CDR3 has 16 amino acids. V lost 5 bases, J lost 0 bases, and 6 bases stayed unmatched. CDR1 is WNHNN, CDR2 SYGVQD, per germline (reference sequence). CDR3 in amino acids: CASSKRGLSSYNEQFF. The CDR3 coding sequence is TGCGCCAGCAGTAAGCGGGGGCTTTCCTCCTACAATGAGCAGTTCTTC.

The count of this clone is one. The chain carries TRBV4-1 and TRBJ1-1; D uncertain. The germline gives CDR1 MGHRA, CDR2 YSYEKL. This CDR3 is built from 15 residues. With 1 base removed from V and 3 bases from J, the gap between germline ends came to 12 bases. CDR3 DNA: TGCGCCAGCAGCCAAGCTCCGGACGGGGACACTGAAGCTTTCTTT. Amino acids: CASSQAPDGDTEAFF.

CDR3 bases: TGCGCCAGCAGCTCGGGACTAGTTCCCTACGAGCAGTACTTC. This sequence encodes CASSSGLVPYEQYF. The chain employs TRBV5-1 and TRBJ2-7; TRBD2 matches at 8 bases. The CDR3 sequence is 14 residues long. CDR1 is SGHRS and CDR2 is YFSETQ in the germline V gene. J gave up 2 bases and V 3 bases, and 4 bases lay outside the gene matches.

The rearrangement uses TRBV6-6 and TRBJ1-5; TRBD1 agrees at 10 bases. CDR1 MNHNY and CDR2 SVGAGI come from the germline V gene (reference sequence). V gave up 6 bases and J gave up 5 bases; unmatched junction bases: 7. The CDR3 loop spans 15 amino acids. In nucleotides, the CDR3 is TGTGCCAGCAGCAGGGGACAGGGGCTGGATCAGCCCCAGCATTTT. Translation gives CASSRGQGLDQPQHF.

This sequence joins TRBV5-1 and TRBJ1-4; TRBD1 is a possible D gene (6 bases). CDR3 length: 17 residues. Germline V gene data show CDR1 as SGHRS and CDR2 as YFSETQ. V dropped 3 bases and J dropped 1 base, with 16 bases sitting between them. CDR3 loop: CASSYEASGVTNEKLFF. The CDR3 DNA reads TGCGCCAGCAGCTACGAAGCCTCAGGGGTAACTAATGAAAAACTGTTTTTT.